The sequence of this T cell receptor beta chain was determined in a study of CD8 T cells in Susac syndrome. cDNA came from around 0.54 to 1 ug RNA primed by random hexamers. It was immunoSEQ multiplex PCR that amplified TCR beta CDR3 across 54 Vbeta and 13 Jbeta. TCRdb processed the immunoSEQ multiplex PCR reads anew with MiXCR; each CDR3 protein has one entry. The data contain approximately 300,000 distinct CDR3 sequences, 65% to 90% of them seen just once; the ten biggest clones take up around 0.2%. FACS enriched CD8+ TEMRA cells, while bulk CD8+ and CD4+ were negatively isolated. What was sequenced was CD8+ T cells from PBMCs. This receptor was obtained from a human donor with multiple sclerosis.

The CDR3 region is CAWSVLNQPQHF. In DNA, the CDR3 is TGTGCCTGGAGTGTTTTAAATCAGCCCCAGCATTTT. The chain employs TRBV30 and TRBJ1-5; the D is unclear. Trimming removed 0 bases at V and 4 bases at J, with 4 bases between. The V gene's germline CDR1 is GTSNPN and CDR2 SVGIG (reference sequence). The CDR3 is 12 residues long.